This T cell receptor beta chain appears in the sequencing data of a study of cytomegalovirus exposure and HLA in healthy donors. Turning to the study itself: The use of the same platform for the roughly 120 validation repertoires and the 550 to 850 first-cohort repertoires was reported by a later analysis. Study-level points and caveats: It was reportedly the case that the classifier diagnosed cytomegalovirus status with high specificity and sensitivity. The study put 150 to 200 TCR beta chains on its list as cytomegalovirus-associated. Subsequent analysis found a tendency for first-cohort TCR clusters to co-occur within the 90 to 150 validation repertoires.

About this clone itself: Its specificity is not known.

The germline CDR1 and CDR2 sequences are SGHNT and YYREEE (reference sequence). The CDR3 spans 16 residues. With V trimmed by 3 bases and J by 3 bases, 10 bases remained unmatched. Some clones are missing from TCRdb's copy, which holds only in-frame ones; the method was immunoSEQ multiplex PCR. The sample lists 150,000 or so clones; 87% were seen once. The receptor was derived from a woman aged 30 to 39 in good health and CMV-seronegative. Input material: PBMCs. The J gene is TRBJ1-2, the V gene TRBV5-4; 8 bases map to TRBD1. In DNA, the CDR3 is TGTGCCAGCAGCTCGGAGGGAATGACAGGGGACTATGGCTACACCTTC. This sequence encodes CASSSEGMTGDYGYTF.